This T cell receptor beta chain was documented in a study of blood T cell repertoires in COVID-19. Overall study context: In each case, the material was cDNA or gDNA derived from T cells, B-cell-depleted T cells, or PBMCs.

Participants were aged roughly 18 to 90 years, lived in under 30 US areas, and enrolled virtually. The study assigned cohorts using participant-reported clinical history. Germline CDR1 ENHRY, CDR2 SYGVKD. This CDR3 is 12 amino acids long. The V gene lost 10 bases and the J gene lost 5 bases, with 11 bases spanning the gap. Sequenced by immunoSEQ multiplex PCR; TCRdb stores in-frame clones only, minus some. Among 150,000 to 200,000 clones, roughly 77% were seen once, and the ten largest hold around 17%. This clone came up a few times. The TCR originated in a woman aged 45-59 years with acute COVID-19. The specimen sequenced was PBMCs or T cells enriched from blood (not recorded which). V and J are TRBV10-3 and TRBJ1-4; D perhaps matches TRBD1 (5 bases). The CDR3 bases are TGTGCCACCGGGGGGAAAAATGAAAAACTGTTTTTT. Amino acid sequence: CATGGKNEKLFF.